This entry describes one T cell receptor (beta chain). The data are from a study of blood T cell repertoires in COVID-19. For the study at large: Donors in the United States, Italy and Spain gave samples during acute or convalescent COVID-19.

Germline CDR1 and CDR2: SQVTM and ANQGSEA. This CDR3 has 15 amino acids. With V trimmed by 0 bases and J by 5 bases, 8 bases remained unmatched. Only in-frame clones appear in the TCRdb table, and some are missing; sequencing was by immunoSEQ multiplex PCR. The sample lists about 170,000 clones, approximately 82% occurring once. The chain uses TRBV29-1 and TRBJ1-2; 8 nucleotides agree with TRBD1. Input material: peripheral blood. This sequence was found in a woman aged 80 or older with acute or convalescent COVID-19. CDR3 DNA: TGCAGCGTTGAAGAGGATGTGACAGGGGAGTATGGCTACACCTTC. Its protein is CSVEEDVTGEYGYTF.